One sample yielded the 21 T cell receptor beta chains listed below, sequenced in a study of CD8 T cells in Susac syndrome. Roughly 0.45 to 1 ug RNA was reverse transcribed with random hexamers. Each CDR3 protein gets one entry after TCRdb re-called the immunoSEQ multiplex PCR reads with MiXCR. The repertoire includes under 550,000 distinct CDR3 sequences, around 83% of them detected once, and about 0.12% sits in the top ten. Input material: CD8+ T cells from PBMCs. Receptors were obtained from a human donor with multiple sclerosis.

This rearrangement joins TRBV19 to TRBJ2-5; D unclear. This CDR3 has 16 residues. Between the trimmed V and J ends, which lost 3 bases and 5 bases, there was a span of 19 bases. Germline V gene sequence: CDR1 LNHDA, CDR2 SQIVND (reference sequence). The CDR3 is CASSILLDRNAETQYF. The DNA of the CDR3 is TGTGCCAGTAGTATCCTGCTGGACCGGAATGCGGAGACCCAGTACTTC.

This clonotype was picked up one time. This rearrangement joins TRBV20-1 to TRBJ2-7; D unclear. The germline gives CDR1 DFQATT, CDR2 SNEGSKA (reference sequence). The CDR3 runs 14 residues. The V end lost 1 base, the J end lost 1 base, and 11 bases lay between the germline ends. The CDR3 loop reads CSARGAGDSYEQYF. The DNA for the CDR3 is TGCAGTGCTAGAGGGGCAGGCGATTCCTACGAGCAGTACTTC.

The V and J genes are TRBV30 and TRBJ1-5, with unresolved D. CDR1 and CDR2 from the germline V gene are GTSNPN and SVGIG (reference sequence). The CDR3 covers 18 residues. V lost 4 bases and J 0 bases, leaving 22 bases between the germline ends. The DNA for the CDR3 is TGTGCCTGGACCGTTCGATCAGGTCACCTTTATAGCAATCAGCCCCAGCATTTT. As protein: CAWTVRSGHLYSNQPQHF.

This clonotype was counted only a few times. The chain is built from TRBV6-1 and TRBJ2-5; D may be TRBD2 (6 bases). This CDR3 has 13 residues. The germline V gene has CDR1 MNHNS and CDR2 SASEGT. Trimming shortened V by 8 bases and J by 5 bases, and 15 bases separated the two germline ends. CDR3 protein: CASSGLLTETQYF. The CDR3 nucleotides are TGTGCCAGCTCGGGACTCCTAACTGAGACCCAGTACTTC.

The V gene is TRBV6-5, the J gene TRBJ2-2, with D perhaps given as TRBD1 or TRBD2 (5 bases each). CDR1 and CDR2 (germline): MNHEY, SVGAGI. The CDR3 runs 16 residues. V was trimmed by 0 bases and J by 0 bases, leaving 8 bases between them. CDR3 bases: TGTGCCAGCAGTTACTCGGGACGGGCGAACACCGGGGAGCTGTTTTTT. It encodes CASSYSGRANTGELFF.

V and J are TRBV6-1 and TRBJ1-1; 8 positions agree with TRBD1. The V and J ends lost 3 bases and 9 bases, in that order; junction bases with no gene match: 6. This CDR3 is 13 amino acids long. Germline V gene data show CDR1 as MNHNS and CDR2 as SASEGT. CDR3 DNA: TGTGCCAGCAGTGACGGACAGGGAATAAAAGCTTTCTTT. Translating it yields CASSDGQGIKAFF.

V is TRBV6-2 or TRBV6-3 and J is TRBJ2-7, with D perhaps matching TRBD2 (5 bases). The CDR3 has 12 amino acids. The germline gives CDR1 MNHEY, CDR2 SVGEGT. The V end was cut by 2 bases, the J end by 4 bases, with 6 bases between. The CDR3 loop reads CASSYPGYEQYF. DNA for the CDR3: TGTGCCAGCAGTTACCCGGGGTACGAGCAGTACTTC.

CDR3: CASGSPDRGNTEAFF. CDR3 nucleotides: TGTGCTAGTGGTTCCCCCGACAGGGGGAACACTGAAGCTTTCTTT. The J gene is TRBJ1-1, the V gene TRBV12-5; 8 bases agree with TRBD1. The V segment lost 4 bases and the J segment 1 base; nucleotides outside the gene matches: 5. CDR1 is LGHNT, CDR2 FRNRAP, per germline. The CDR3 consists of 15 residues. Full variable domain (outside the CDR3, taken from reference TRBV12-5 and TRBJ1-1): DARVTQTPRHKVTEMGQEVTMRCQPILGHNTVFWYRQTMMQGLELLAYFRNRAPLDDSGMPKDRFSAEMPDATLATLKIQPSEPRDSAVYFCASGSPDRGNTEAFFGQGTRLTVV.

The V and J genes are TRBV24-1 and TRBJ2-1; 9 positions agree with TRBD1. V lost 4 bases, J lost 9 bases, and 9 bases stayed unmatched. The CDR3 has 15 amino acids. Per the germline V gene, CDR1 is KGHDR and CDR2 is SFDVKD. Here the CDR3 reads CATSDPRQGGFEQFF. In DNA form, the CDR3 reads TGTGCCACCAGTGACCCACGACAGGGGGGCTTTGAGCAGTTCTTC.

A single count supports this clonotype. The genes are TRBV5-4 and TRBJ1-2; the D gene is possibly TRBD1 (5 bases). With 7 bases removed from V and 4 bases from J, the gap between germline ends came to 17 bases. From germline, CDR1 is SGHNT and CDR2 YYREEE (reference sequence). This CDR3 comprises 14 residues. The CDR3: CASADEGTAYGYTF. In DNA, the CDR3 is TGTGCCAGCGCAGACGAGGGGACCGCCTATGGCTACACCTTC.

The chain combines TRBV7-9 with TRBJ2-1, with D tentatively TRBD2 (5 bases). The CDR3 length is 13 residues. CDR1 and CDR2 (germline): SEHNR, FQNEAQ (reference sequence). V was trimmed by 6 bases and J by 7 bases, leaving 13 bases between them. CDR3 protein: CASRFPSGNEQFF. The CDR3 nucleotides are TGTGCCAGCAGGTTCCCGTCGGGGAATGAGCAGTTCTTC.

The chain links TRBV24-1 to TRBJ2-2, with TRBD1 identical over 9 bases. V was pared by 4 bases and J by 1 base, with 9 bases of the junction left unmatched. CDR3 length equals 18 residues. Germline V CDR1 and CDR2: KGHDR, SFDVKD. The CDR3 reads CATSDNRTGAMNTGELFF. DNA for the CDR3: TGTGCCACCAGTGACAACCGGACAGGGGCGATGAACACCGGGGAGCTGTTTTTT.

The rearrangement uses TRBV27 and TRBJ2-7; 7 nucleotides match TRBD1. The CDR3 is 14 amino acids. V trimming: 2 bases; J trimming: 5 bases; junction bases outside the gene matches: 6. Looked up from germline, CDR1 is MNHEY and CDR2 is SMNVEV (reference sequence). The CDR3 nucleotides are TGTGCCAGCAGTTTAAGGGGGCGATTCCACGAGCAGTACTTC. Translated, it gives CASSLRGRFHEQYF.

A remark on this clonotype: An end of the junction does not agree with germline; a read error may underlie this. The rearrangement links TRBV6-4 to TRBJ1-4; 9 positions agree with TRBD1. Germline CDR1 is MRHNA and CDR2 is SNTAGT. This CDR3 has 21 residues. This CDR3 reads CASSDYALLSGDRARGEKLFF. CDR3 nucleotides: TGTGCCAGCAGCGACTACGCTCTATTAAGTGGGGACAGGGCCCGCGGTGAAAAACTGTTTTTT.

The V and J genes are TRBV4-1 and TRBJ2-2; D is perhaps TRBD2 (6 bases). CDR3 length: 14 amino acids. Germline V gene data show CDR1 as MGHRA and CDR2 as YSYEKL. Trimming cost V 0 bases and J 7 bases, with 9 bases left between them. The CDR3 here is CASSQEGGDGELFF. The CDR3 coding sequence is TGCGCCAGCAGCCAAGAGGGCGGGGACGGGGAGCTGTTTTTT.

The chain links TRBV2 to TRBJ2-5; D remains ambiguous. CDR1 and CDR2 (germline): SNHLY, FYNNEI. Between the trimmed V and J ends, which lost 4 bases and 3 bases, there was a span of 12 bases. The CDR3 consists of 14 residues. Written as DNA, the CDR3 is TGTGCCAGCAGTGGGGGAATAGAAGAAGAGACCCAGTACTTC. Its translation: CASSGGIEEETQYF.

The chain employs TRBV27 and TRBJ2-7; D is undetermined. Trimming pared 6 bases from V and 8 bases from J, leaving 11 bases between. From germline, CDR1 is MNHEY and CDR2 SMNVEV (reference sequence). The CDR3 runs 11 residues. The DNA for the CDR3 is TGTGCCAGCAGATCCGGATTAAAGCAGTACTTC. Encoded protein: CASRSGLKQYF.

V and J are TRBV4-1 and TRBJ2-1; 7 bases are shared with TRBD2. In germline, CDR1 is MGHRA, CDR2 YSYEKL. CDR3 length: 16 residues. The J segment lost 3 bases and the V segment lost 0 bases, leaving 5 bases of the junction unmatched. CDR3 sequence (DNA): TGCGCCAGCAGCCAAGAAACCGGGGGGTTCTACAATGAGCAGTTCTTC. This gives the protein CASSQETGGFYNEQFF.

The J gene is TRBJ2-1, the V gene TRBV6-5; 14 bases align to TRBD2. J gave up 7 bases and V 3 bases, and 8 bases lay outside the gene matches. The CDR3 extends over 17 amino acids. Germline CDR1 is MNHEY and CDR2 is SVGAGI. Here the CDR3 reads CASSYLGGTSGSNEQFF. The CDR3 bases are TGTGCCAGCAGTTATCTGGGGGGGACTAGCGGGAGTAATGAGCAGTTCTTC.

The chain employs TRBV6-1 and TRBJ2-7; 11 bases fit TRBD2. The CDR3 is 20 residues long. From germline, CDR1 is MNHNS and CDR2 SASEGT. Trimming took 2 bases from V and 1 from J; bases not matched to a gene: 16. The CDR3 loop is CASSEWFVIAGGPWSYEQYF. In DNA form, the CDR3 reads TGTGCCAGCAGTGAATGGTTCGTGATAGCGGGAGGGCCTTGGTCCTACGAGCAGTACTTC.

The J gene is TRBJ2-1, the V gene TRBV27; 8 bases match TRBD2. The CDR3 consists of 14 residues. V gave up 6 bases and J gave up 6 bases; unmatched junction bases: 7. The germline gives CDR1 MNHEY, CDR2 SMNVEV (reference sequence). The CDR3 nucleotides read TGTGCCAGCAGGACCCAGCGGGAGTTCAATGAGCAGTTCTTC. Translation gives CASRTQREFNEQFF.